This TCR beta chain was recovered during a study of beta chain features in type 1 diabetes. Study findings and constraints: Whether HLA type influences TCRB rearrangement remained unresolved here. In comparison with healthy donors, patients had naive, central memory and Treg TCRB repertoires that appeared more similar. Among patients with Type 1 diabetes, TCRB CDR3s were moderately but significantly shorter in every one of the four CD4+ subsets.

The authors took one heparinised blood draw, averaging roughly 100 mL, from each donor. As every portion of the isolated RNA was reverse transcribed, the sequencing read expressed TCRB transcripts. Generated by immunoSEQ multiplex PCR, the TCRdb table keeps only in-frame clones and is missing some. This repertoire shows 310,000 or so clones, about a tenth found once; its top ten account for 0.9% to 1.1%. As to this clone: The antigen is undetermined.

Sequenced material: central memory CD4+ T cells from blood. This TCR was recovered from a young man with type 1 diabetes.

CDR3 in DNA: TGTGCCAGCAGCCAAAACAGGGGGAAACTGTTTTTT. It translates to CASSQNRGKLFF. This chain connects TRBV9 to TRBJ1-4, with 8 bases that match TRBD1. With V trimmed by 4 bases and J by 11 bases, 4 bases remained unmatched. The CDR3 runs 12 residues. Germline CDR1 reads SGDLS; CDR2 reads YYNGEE. Full variable domain (outside the CDR3, taken from reference TRBV9 and TRBJ1-4): DSGVTQTPKHLITATGQRVTLRCSPRSGDLSVYWYQQSLDQGLQFLIQYYNGEERAKGNILERFSAQQFPDLHSELNLSSLELGDSALYFCASSQNRGKLFFGSGTQLSVL.